The 24 T cell receptor beta chains given below trace back to one sample, sequenced in a study of cytomegalovirus exposure and HLA in healthy donors. The PCR used 60 Vbeta and 13 Jbeta primers. Assay used: immunoSEQ multiplex PCR; TCRdb lists only in-frame clones, some missing. This table holds about 35,000 clones, 75% to 85% found once. The sequencing input was PBMCs. Source of these receptors: a male donor in good health and CMV-seronegative.

This clone was observed a single time. CDR3 sequence reads: CASRPGQGYEQYF. The CDR3 DNA is TGTGCCAGCAGGCCGGGACAGGGCTACGAGCAGTACTTC. The rearrangement uses TRBV7-8 and TRBJ2-7, with 9 bases aligning to TRBD1. V was pared by 6 bases and J by 3 bases, with 3 bases of the junction left unmatched. There are 13 residues in the CDR3. In germline, CDR1 is SGHVS, CDR2 FQNEAQ.

The V call is TRBV7-6, the J call TRBJ2-5; D uncertain. Looked up from germline, CDR1 is SGHVS and CDR2 is FNYEAQ. V was clipped by 3 bases and J by 0 bases, with 2 bases between them. The CDR3 is 12 amino acids. The CDR3 nucleotides are TGTGCCAGCAGCTTCGACCAAGAGACCCAGTACTTC. This encodes CASSFDQETQYF.

The chain is built from TRBV11-2 and TRBJ2-5; 9 bases match TRBD1. Germline CDR1 and CDR2: SGHAT and FQNNGV. The junction had 7 bases not matched to a gene; V was cut back by 4 bases and J by 4 bases. The CDR3 sequence is 15 residues long. This chain's CDR3 is CASSYTQGAGETQYF. The CDR3 nucleotides are TGTGCCAGCAGCTACACACAGGGGGCAGGAGAGACCCAGTACTTC.

The V gene is TRBV7-9, the J gene TRBJ2-1, with 10 bases identical to TRBD2. Germline CDR1 SEHNR, CDR2 FQNEAQ (reference sequence). This CDR3 has 17 residues. J gave up 8 bases and V 2 bases, and 12 bases lay outside the gene matches. This CDR3 reads CASSLKVAGGHSDEQFF. CDR3 in DNA: TGTGCCAGCAGCTTAAAAGTAGCGGGGGGCCACTCGGATGAGCAGTTCTTC.

This chain uses TRBV27 with TRBJ1-1; TRBD1 agrees at 7 bases. The length of the CDR3 is 13 residues. V lost 6 bases and J lost 5; bases outside the gene matches: 6. CDR1 and CDR2 from the germline V gene are MNHEY and SMNVEV (reference sequence). The CDR3 sequence is CASRTGISTEAFF. CDR3 sequence (DNA): TGTGCCAGCAGGACAGGGATTTCAACTGAAGCTTTCTTT.

This clone came up a few times. The chain joins TRBV6-5 to TRBJ1-1; D is unclear. The CDR3 sequence is 15 residues long. Germline V lookup: CDR1 MNHEY, CDR2 SVGAGI. The V end lost 2 bases, the J end lost 6 bases, and 16 bases lay between the germline ends. CDR3 DNA sequence: TGTGCCAGCAGTTACGAGGGCAGGCCCGTGTCTGAAGCTTTCTTT. Its protein product is CASSYEGRPVSEAFF.

This chain connects TRBV5-1 to TRBJ2-3, with 12 nucleotides matching TRBD2. The V segment lost 4 bases and the J segment 3 bases; nucleotides outside the gene matches: 21. The CDR3 extends over 21 amino acids. Germline-derived CDR1 and CDR2 are SGHRS and YFSETQ. DNA for the CDR3: TGCGCCAGCAGCCCCGGAGGCCTAGCGGGAGGGGTGGAGCGGGGTACAGATACGCAGTATTTT. This gives the protein CASSPGGLAGGVERGTDTQYF. The variable domain in full, completed from reference TRBV5-1 and TRBJ2-3, reads KAGVTQTPRYLIKTRGQQVTLSCSPISGHRSVSWYQQTPGQGLQFLFEYFSETQRNKGNFPGRFSGRQFSNSRSEMNVSTLELGDSALYLCASSPGGLAGGVERGTDTQYFGPGTRLTVL.

V and J are TRBV19 and TRBJ2-7, with D possibly TRBD1 on 7 matching bases. Germline-derived CDR1 and CDR2 are LNHDA and SQIVND (reference sequence). Trimming removed 6 bases from V and 4 bases from J, with 13 bases in between. The length of the CDR3 is 13 residues. The CDR3 is CASSPGGTYEQYF. DNA for the CDR3: TGTGCCAGTAGCCCAGGGGGGACTTACGAGCAGTACTTC.

The rearrangement links TRBV12-5 to TRBJ1-1; no firm D call. CDR3 length: 14 residues. Germline V lookup: CDR1 LGHNT, CDR2 FRNRAP. V was pared by 2 bases and J by 1 base, with 8 bases between. The CDR3 spells CASGLREENTEAFF. The CDR3 DNA sequence: TGTGCTAGTGGTTTGAGAGAAGAGAACACTGAAGCTTTCTTT.

V usage is TRBV2 and J usage is TRBJ1-2; 8 bases agree with TRBD1. The CDR3 covers 15 residues. Per the germline V gene, CDR1 is SNHLY and CDR2 is FYNNEI. V trimming: 11 bases; J trimming: 4 bases; junction bases outside the gene matches: 15. In nucleotides, the CDR3 is TGTGCCTGCCAGATGGACAGGGATGTTCGCTATGGCTACACCTTC. It specifies CACQMDRDVRYGYTF.

This chain connects TRBV5-4 to TRBJ1-2; 7 positions agree with TRBD1. Germline values: CDR1 SGHNT, CDR2 YYREEE (reference sequence). Trimming took 6 bases from V and 8 from J; bases not matched to a gene: 22. This CDR3 comprises 17 residues. CDR3 coding DNA: TGTGCCAGCACCATTCAGGGGCGGGTGACAGGGTTGGGGGGCTACACCTTC. The encoded protein is CASTIQGRVTGLGGYTF.

This clone was counted a single time. This sequence joins TRBV28 and TRBJ2-6; the D gene is possibly TRBD2 (5 bases). The V end was cut by 6 bases, the J end by 1 base, with 10 bases between. Germline lookup yields CDR1 MDHEN and CDR2 SYDVKM. The CDR3 consists of 15 residues. The CDR3 DNA follows: TGTGCCAGCAGGGGAGTTGGTTCTGGGGCCAACGTCCTGACTTTC. This sequence encodes CASRGVGSGANVLTF.

The table lists this clone with a few counts. This rearrangement joins TRBV15 to TRBJ2-1; a possible D gene is TRBD2 (5 bases). Germline V lookup: CDR1 LNHNV, CDR2 YYDKDF (reference sequence). The V gene lost 0 bases and the J gene lost 7 bases, with 10 bases spanning the gap. This CDR3 has 14 amino acids. The CDR3 DNA follows: TGTGCCACCAGCAGAGATATCGGGATAAATGAGCAGTTCTTC. Translated: CATSRDIGINEQFF.

This chain connects TRBV9 to TRBJ2-2; D not resolved. Trimming removed 0 bases at V and 1 base at J, with 4 bases between. This CDR3 has 14 amino acids. Germline lookup yields CDR1 SGDLS and CDR2 YYNGEE. In DNA form, the CDR3 reads TGTGCCAGCAGCGTAGCCAGGAACACCGGGGAGCTGTTTTTT. It yields the protein CASSVARNTGELFF.

J is TRBJ1-6 and V is TRBV5-1; perhaps TRBD1 as D (5 bases). Trimming took off 3 bases at V and 7 bases at J, with 14 bases between the two ends. From germline, CDR1 is SGHRS and CDR2 YFSETQ. CDR3 length equals 15 residues. The CDR3 nucleotides read TGCGCCAGCAGCTCGGCGGGGACGGAAAATTCACCCCTCCACTTT. Encoded protein: CASSSAGTENSPLHF.

The chain combines TRBV30 with TRBJ2-3; D might be TRBD1 (6 bases). The CDR3 loop spans 13 amino acids. Germline CDR1 and CDR2: GTSNPN and SVGIG (reference sequence). Trimming removed 5 bases from V and 2 bases from J, with 11 bases in between. In nucleotides, the CDR3 is TGTGCCTGGGGGGACACCCACACAGATACGCAGTATTTT. Protein sequence: CAWGDTHTDTQYF.

This chain links TRBV29-1 with TRBJ1-1; no clear D. Germline values: CDR1 SQVTM, CDR2 ANQGSEA. Trimming took off 5 bases at V and 0 bases at J, with 4 bases between the two ends. CDR3 length: 11 residues. CDR3 amino acids: CSVPVNTEAFF. CDR3 bases: TGCAGCGTTCCAGTGAACACTGAAGCTTTCTTT.

V and J are TRBV6-1 and TRBJ1-2; maybe TRBD1 (5 bases). This CDR3 is built from 13 residues. The germline V gene encodes CDR1 MNHNS and CDR2 SASEGT. Trimming removed 10 bases at V and 8 bases at J, with 20 bases between. The CDR3 DNA is TGTGCCACGGACGGACGGGGGATCGACGGCTACACCTTC. Protein: CATDGRGIDGYTF.

The V gene is TRBV12-5, the J gene TRBJ1-1, with TRBD1 matching 12 bases. The CDR3 totals 15 residues. The J segment lost 5 bases and the V segment lost 4 bases, leaving 5 bases of the junction unmatched. Germline CDR1 and CDR2: LGHNT and FRNRAP. The CDR3 reads CASGWGQGAGTEAFF. CDR3 sequence (DNA): TGTGCTAGTGGTTGGGGACAGGGGGCAGGTACTGAAGCTTTCTTT.

This chain uses TRBV11-2 with TRBJ2-2; 7 bases match TRBD1. Germline-derived CDR1 and CDR2 are SGHAT and FQNNGV. The V and J ends lost 5 bases and 6 bases, in that order; junction bases with no gene match: 9. This CDR3 contains 15 residues. The CDR3 region is CASSPGTAGAGELFF. The CDR3 DNA sequence: TGTGCCAGCAGCCCGGGGACAGCTGGGGCCGGGGAGCTGTTTTTT.

V gene TRBV29-1 combines with J gene TRBJ1-2; D is undetermined. This CDR3 region has 12 residues. Germline CDR1 SQVTM, CDR2 ANQGSEA. The V end lost 3 bases, the J end lost 5 bases, and 10 bases lay between the germline ends. CDR3 sequence reads: CSVDEGGYGYTF. In nucleotides, the CDR3 is TGCAGCGTTGATGAGGGAGGGTATGGCTACACCTTC.

The genes are TRBV7-6 and TRBJ1-5; D is unresolved. Germline CDR1 and CDR2: SGHVS and FNYEAQ. This CDR3 contains 15 residues. Trimming shortened V by 1 base and J by 0 bases, and 7 bases separated the two germline ends. In DNA, the CDR3 is TGTGCCAGCAGCTTAGGTGGCAATAGCAATCAGCCCCAGCATTTT. It is translated as CASSLGGNSNQPQHF.

The chain has TRBV27 and TRBJ2-2; D uncertain. Trimming stripped 6 bases from V and 6 bases from J, with 8 bases between. CDR1 is MNHEY, CDR2 SMNVEV, per germline (reference sequence). The CDR3 length is 12 residues. CDR3 sequence (DNA): TGTGCCAGCAGACCTCGGGCCGGGGAGCTGTTTTTT. This codes for CASRPRAGELFF.

The chain uses TRBV5-1 and TRBJ2-5; 7 bases fit TRBD2. The end of the DNA is better explained by TRBJ2-7, so the J call may be wrong. Germline V CDR1 and CDR2: SGHRS, YFSETQ. This CDR3 is 15 amino acids long. As DNA, the CDR3 is TGCGCCAGCAGCCAAAGTGCTAGCGGATTCTACGAGCAGTACTTC. This codes for CASSQSASGFYEQYF.